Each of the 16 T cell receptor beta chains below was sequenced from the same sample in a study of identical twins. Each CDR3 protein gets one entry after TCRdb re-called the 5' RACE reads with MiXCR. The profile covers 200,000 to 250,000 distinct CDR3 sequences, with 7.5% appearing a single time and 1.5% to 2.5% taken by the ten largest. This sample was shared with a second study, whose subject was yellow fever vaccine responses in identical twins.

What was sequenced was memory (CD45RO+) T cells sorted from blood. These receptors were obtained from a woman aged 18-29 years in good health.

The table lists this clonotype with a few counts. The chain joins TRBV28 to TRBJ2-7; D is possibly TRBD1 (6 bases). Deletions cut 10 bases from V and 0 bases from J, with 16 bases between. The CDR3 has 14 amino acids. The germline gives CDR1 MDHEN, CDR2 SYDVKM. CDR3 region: CAISEGESSYEQYF. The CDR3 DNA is TGTGCCATCTCCGAGGGGGAGAGCTCCTACGAGCAGTACTTC.

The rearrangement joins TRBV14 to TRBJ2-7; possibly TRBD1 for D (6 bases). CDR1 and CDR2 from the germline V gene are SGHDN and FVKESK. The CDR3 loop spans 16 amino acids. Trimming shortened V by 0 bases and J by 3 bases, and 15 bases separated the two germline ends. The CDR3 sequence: CASSQEVRRGYYEQYF. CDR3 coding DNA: TGTGCCAGCAGCCAAGAAGTTCGCAGGGGATACTACGAGCAGTACTTC.

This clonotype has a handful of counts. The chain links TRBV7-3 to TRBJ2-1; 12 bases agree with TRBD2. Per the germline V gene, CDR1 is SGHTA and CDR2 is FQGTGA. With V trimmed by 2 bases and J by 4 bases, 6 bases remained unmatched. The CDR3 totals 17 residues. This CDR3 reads CASSLFGLAGIYNEQFF. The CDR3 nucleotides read TGTGCCAGCAGCTTATTCGGACTAGCGGGGATATACAATGAGCAGTTCTTC.

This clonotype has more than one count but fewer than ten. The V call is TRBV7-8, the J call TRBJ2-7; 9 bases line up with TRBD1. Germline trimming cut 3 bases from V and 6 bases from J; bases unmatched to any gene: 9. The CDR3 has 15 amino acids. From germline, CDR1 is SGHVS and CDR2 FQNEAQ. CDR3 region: CASSLGQGGVREQYF. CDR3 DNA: TGTGCCAGCAGCTTGGGACAGGGCGGGGTTCGCGAGCAGTACTTC.

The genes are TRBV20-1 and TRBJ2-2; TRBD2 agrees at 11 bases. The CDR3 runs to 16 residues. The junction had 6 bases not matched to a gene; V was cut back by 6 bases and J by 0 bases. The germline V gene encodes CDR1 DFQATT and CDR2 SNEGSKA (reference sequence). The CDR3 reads CSALLAGGPNTGELFF. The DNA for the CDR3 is TGCAGTGCCCTCCTAGCGGGAGGCCCGAACACCGGGGAGCTGTTTTTT.

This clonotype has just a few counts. CDR3 coding DNA: TGCGCCAGCAGTTATTCCGGGACAGGGTTCCAGCAGTACTTC. The encoded protein is CASSYSGTGFQQYF. The chain uses TRBV5-1 and TRBJ2-7; 9 bases fit TRBD1. The CDR3 spans 14 residues. Trimming at V came to 5 bases and at J to 8 bases, leaving 11 bases not matched to a gene. Germline lookup yields CDR1 SGHRS and CDR2 YFSETQ.

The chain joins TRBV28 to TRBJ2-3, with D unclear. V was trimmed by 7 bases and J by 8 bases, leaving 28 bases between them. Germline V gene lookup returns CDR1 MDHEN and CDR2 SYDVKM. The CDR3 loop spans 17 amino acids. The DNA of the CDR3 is TGTGCCAGCACCTATAACGACCGGAGAAGCTCCTGGGCTACGCAGTATTTT. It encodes CASTYNDRRSSWATQYF.

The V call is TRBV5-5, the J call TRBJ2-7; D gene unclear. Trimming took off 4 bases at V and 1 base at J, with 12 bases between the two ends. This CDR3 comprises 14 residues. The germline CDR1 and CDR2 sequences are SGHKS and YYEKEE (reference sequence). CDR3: CASSPVRFSYEQYF. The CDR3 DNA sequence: TGTGCCAGCAGCCCCGTCAGGTTTTCCTACGAGCAGTACTTC.

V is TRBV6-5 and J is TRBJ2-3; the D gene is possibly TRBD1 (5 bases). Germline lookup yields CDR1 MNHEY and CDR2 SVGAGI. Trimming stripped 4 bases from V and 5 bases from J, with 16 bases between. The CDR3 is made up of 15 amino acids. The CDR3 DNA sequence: TGTGCCAGCAGTTCCACAGGATTTCTGGGAGATACGCAGTATTTT. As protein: CASSSTGFLGDTQYF.

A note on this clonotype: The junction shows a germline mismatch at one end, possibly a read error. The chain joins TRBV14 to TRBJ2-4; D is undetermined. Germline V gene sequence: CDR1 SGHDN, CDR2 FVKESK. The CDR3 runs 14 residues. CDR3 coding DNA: TGTGACAGCAGCCAAGATGGAGTTGGGAACATTCAGTACTTC. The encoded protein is CDSSQDGVGNIQYF.

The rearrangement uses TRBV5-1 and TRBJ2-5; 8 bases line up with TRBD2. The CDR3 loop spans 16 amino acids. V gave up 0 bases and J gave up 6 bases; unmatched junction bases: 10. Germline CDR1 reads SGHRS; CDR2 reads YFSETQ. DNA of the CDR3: TGCGCCAGCAGCTTGGCCCCCCGGGAGGGGGGGAAGACCCAGTACTTC. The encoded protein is CASSLAPREGGKTQYF.

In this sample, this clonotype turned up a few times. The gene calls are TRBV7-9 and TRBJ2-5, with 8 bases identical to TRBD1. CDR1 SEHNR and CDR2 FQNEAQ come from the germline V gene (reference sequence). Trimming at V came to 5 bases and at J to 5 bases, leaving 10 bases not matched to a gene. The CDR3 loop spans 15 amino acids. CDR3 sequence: CASSPGTGNKETQYF. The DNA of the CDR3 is TGTGCCAGCAGCCCCGGGACAGGTAACAAGGAGACCCAGTACTTC.

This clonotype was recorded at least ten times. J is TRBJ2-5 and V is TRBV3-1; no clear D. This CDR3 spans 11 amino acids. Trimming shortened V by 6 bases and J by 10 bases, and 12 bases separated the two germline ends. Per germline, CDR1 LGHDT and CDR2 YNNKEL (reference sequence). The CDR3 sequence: CASRSRWDQYF. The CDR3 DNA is TGTGCCAGCAGGAGCCGTTGGGACCAGTACTTC.

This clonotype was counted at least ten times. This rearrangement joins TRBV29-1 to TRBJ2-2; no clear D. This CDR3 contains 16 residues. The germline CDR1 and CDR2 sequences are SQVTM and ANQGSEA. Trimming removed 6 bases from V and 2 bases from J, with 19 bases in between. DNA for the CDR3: TGCAGCGTACCCTTTGAAGGGAACGCCAACACCGGGGAGCTGTTTTTT. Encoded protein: CSVPFEGNANTGELFF.

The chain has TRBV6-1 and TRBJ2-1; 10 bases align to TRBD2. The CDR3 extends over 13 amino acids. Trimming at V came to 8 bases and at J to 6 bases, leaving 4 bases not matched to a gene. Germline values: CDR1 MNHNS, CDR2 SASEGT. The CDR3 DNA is TGTGCCAGCCGTAGCGGGGGGCTCAATGAGCAGTTCTTC. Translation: CASRSGGLNEQFF.

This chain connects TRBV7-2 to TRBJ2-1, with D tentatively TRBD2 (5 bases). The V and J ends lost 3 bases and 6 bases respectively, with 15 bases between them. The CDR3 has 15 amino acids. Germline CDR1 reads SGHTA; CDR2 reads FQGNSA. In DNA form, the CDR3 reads TGTGCCAGCAGCTTTTGGAACGGGAAGGGCAATGAGCAGTTCTTC. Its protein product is CASSFWNGKGNEQFF. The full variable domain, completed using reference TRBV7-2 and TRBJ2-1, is GAGVSQSPSNKVTEKGKDVELRCDPISGHTALYWYRQSLGQGLEFLIYFQGNSAPDKSGLPSDRFSAERTGGSVSTLTIQRTQQEDSAVYLCASSFWNGKGNEQFFGPGTRLTVL.